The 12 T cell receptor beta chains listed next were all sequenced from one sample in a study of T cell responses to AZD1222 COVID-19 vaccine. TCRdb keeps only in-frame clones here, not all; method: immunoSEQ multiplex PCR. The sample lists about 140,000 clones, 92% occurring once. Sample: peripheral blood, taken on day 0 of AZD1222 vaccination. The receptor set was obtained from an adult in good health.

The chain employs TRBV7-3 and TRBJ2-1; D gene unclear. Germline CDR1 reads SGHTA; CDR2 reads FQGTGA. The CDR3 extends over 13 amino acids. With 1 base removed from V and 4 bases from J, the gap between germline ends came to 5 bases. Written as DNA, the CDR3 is TGTGCCAGCAGCTTAAACGCTTACAATGAGCAGTTCTTC. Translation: CASSLNAYNEQFF.

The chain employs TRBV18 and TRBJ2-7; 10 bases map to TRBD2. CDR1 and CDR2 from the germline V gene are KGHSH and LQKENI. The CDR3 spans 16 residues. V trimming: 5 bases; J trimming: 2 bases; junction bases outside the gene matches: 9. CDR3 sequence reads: CASSATSGSYTYEQYF. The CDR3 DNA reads TGTGCCAGCTCAGCGACTAGCGGGTCATATACCTACGAGCAGTACTTC. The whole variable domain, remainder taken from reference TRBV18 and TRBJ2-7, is NAGVMQNPRHLVRRRGQEARLRCSPMKGHSHVYWYRQLPEEGLKFMVYLQKENIIDESGMPKERFSAEFPKEGPSILRIQQVVRGDSAAYFCASSATSGSYTYEQYFGPGTRLTVT.

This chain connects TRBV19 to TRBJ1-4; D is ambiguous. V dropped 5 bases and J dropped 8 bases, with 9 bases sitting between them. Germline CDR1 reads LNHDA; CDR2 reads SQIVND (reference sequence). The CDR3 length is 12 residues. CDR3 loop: CASSSLGEKLFF. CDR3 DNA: TGTGCCAGTAGTTCCTTAGGCGAAAAACTGTTTTTT.

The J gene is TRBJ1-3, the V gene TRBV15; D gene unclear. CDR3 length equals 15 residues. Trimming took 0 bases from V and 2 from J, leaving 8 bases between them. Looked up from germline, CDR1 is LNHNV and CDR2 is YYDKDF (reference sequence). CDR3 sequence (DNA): TGTGCCACCAGCAGAGAAAGGACGGCTGGAAACACCATATATTTT. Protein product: CATSRERTAGNTIYF.

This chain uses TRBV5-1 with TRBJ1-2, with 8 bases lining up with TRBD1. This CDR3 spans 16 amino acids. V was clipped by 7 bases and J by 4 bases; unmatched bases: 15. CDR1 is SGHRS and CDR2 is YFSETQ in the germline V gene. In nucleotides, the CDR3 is TGCGCCAGCGCGGACCGGACAGGGTCAAGAGGCTATGGCTACACCTTC. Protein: CASADRTGSRGYGYTF.

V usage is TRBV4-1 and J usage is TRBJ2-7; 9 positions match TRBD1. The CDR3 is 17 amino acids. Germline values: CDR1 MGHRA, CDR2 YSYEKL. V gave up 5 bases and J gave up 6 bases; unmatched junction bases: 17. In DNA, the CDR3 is TGCGCCAGCAGCTACGACTCGCCGGGACAGGGTTCCGGCGAGCAGTACTTC. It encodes CASSYDSPGQGSGEQYF.

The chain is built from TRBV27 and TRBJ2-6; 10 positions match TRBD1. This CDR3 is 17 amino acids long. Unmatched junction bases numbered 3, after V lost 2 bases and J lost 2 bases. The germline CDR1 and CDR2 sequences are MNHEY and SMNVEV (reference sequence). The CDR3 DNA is TGTGCCAGCAGTTTAGTAGGGACAGGGGCTGGGGCCAACGTCCTGACTTTC. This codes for CASSLVGTGAGANVLTF.

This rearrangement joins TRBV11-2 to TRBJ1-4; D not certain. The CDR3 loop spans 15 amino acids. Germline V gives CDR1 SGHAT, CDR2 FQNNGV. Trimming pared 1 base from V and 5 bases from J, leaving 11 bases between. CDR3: CASSLAASGNEKLFF. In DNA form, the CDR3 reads TGTGCCAGCAGCTTAGCTGCCTCAGGAAATGAAAAACTGTTTTTT. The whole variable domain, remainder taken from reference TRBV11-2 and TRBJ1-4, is EAGVAQSPRYKIIEKRQSVAFWCNPISGHATLYWYQQILGQGPKLLIQFQNNGVVDDSQLPKDRFSAERLKGVDSTLKIQPAKLEDSAVYLCASSLAASGNEKLFFGSGTQLSVL.

Here the CDR3 reads CASSDGGGAGDKQFF. CDR3 in DNA: TGTGCCAGCAGTGACGGTGGTGGGGCGGGAGATAAGCAGTTCTTC. The rearrangement links TRBV6-4 to TRBJ2-1, with 7 bases lining up with TRBD2. The CDR3 has 15 amino acids. Germline CDR1 and CDR2: MRHNA and SNTAGT. V was pared by 2 bases and J by 11 bases, with 12 bases of the junction left unmatched.

CDR3 protein: CASAIGTSTNNYGYTF. The CDR3 DNA reads TGTGCTAGTGCCATAGGGACGAGCACAAATAACTATGGCTACACCTTC. The J gene is TRBJ1-2, the V gene TRBV12-5; D possibly corresponds to TRBD1 (5 bases). CDR1 is LGHNT, CDR2 FRNRAP, per germline. The CDR3 has 16 amino acids. The V end lost 7 bases, the J end lost 1 base, and 19 bases lay between the germline ends.

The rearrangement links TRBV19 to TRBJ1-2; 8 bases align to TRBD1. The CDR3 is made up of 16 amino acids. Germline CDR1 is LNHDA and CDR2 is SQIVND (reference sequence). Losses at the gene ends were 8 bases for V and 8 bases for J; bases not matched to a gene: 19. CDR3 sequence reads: CASGTDQGALLAGYTF. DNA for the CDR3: TGTGCCAGTGGAACGGACCAGGGGGCGCTTCTGGCCGGCTACACCTTC.

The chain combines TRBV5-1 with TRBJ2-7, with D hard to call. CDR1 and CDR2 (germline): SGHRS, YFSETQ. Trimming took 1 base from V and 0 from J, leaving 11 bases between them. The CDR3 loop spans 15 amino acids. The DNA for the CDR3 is TGCGCCAGCAGCTTGAGGGTTGAAGCCTCCTACGAGCAGTACTTC. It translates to CASSLRVEASYEQYF. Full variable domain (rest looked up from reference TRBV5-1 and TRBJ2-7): KAGVTQTPRYLIKTRGQQVTLSCSPISGHRSVSWYQQTPGQGLQFLFEYFSETQRNKGNFPGRFSGRQFSNSRSEMNVSTLELGDSALYLCASSLRVEASYEQYFGPGTRLTVT.